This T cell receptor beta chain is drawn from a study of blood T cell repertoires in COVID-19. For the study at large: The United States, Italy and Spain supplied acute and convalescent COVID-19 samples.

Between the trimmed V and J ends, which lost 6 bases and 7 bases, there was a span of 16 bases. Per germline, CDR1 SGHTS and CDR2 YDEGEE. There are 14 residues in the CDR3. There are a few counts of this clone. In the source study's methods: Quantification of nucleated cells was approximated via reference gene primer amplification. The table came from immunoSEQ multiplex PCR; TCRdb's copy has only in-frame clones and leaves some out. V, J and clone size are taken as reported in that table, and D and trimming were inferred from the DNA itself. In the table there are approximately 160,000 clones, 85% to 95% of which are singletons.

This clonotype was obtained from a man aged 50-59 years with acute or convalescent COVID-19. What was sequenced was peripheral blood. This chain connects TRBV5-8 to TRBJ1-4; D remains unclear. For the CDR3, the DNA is TGTGCCAGCACCAGACGGGTATTGGGTGAAAAACTGTTTTTT. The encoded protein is CASTRRVLGEKLFF.